The rows below give T cell receptor beta chains drawn from one sample of a study of T-cell memory formation after mild COVID-19. TCRdb processed the 5' RACE reads anew with MiXCR; each CDR3 protein has one entry. The repertoire holds about 130,000 distinct CDR3 sequences, with 15% to 20% as singletons. Sequencing was done on a sample of PBMCs or a T cell subset sorted from them (not recorded which). These TCRs come from an adult woman who had mild COVID-19 (a few samples of this study predate the infection). Cell type and time point are not known. Both conserved end residues are part of each CDR3. A D gene is named only where the DNA matches it firmly. Only some rows state a clone size, as once, few, many or a class for expanded clones.

D | size | J | V | DNA | CDR3
- | - | TRBJ1-1 | TRBV5-1 | TGCGCCAGCAGCTACTACAGGGCGGGGAACACTGAAGCTTTCTTT | CASSYYRAGNTEAFF
TRBD2 | - | TRBJ2-3 | TRBV7-2 | TGTGCCAGCAGCTCGGGACTAGCGGGAGGCAACACAGATACGCAGTATTTT | CASSSGLAGGNTDTQYF
- | - | TRBJ1-5 | TRBV30 | TGTGCCTGGAGTCTGTCAGGCAATCAGCCCCAGCATTTT | CAWSLSGNQPQHF
TRBD2 | few | TRBJ2-1 | TRBV5-1 | TGCGCCAGCAGCTTGCCCGGACTAGCGGGGGGGATCTATGAGCAGTTCTTC | CASSLPGLAGGIYEQFF
- | - | TRBJ2-2 | TRBV7-3 | TGTGCCAGCAGCCCCCAACGGGGGGCAGACACCGGGGAGCTGTTTTTT | CASSPQRGADTGELFF
- | few | TRBJ2-5 | TRBV18 | TGTGCCAGCTCCCCGCAACGACAAGAGACCCAGTACTTC | CASSPQRQETQYF
TRBD2 | few | TRBJ2-5 | TRBV12-3/TRBV12-4 | TGTGCCAGCAGCCGAATCACCGCTAGCGGTCTACAAGAGACCCAGTACTTC | CASSRITASGLQETQYF
TRBD1 | - | TRBJ2-2 | TRBV6-5 | TGTGCCAGCAGGGGACAGGCACCCTCCGGGGAGCTGTTTTTT | CASRGQAPSGELFF
TRBD1 | - | TRBJ1-4 | TRBV15 | TGTGCCACCAGCAGAGAAGGGGGCGAACAGGAAAAACTGTTTTTT | CATSREGGEQEKLFF
TRBD1 | many | TRBJ2-7 | TRBV20-1 | TGCAGTGCTAGCACAGGGGTTCGCGAGCAGTACTTC | CSASTGVREQYF
- | - | TRBJ2-6 | TRBV5-1 | TGCGCCAGCAGCGTCACAGGAGACTCTGGGGCCAACGTCCTGACTTTC | CASSVTGDSGANVLTF
TRBD1 | few | TRBJ2-7 | TRBV5-5 | TGTGCCAGCAGCCCGGGACAGTACTACGAGCAGTACTTC | CASSPGQYYEQYF
TRBD2 | many | TRBJ2-3 | TRBV20-1 | TGCAGTGCTAGCTCCGGGACTAGCGGGCCCACAGATACGCAGTATTTT | CSASSGTSGPTDTQYF
TRBD1 | - | TRBJ2-4 | TRBV7-8 | TGTGCCAGCAGCTCCAGGGGGTCGGGACGCTTCCAAAACATTCAGTACTTC | CASSSRGSGRFQNIQYF
- | few | TRBJ2-5 | TRBV20-1 | TGCAGTGCTAGCCCTAGGGGGGTAACGAGGGAGACCCAGTACTTC | CSASPRGVTRETQYF
- | - | TRBJ1-1 | TRBV12-3/TRBV12-4 | TGTGCCAGCAGTTTGAAGGGACCGAACACTGAAGCTTTCTTT | CASSLKGPNTEAFF
- | few | TRBJ1-6 | TRBV20-1 | TGCAGTGCTGGGCGGCAGGGGAATTCACCCCTCCACTTT | CSAGRQGNSPLHF
TRBD1 | - | TRBJ2-7 | TRBV27 | TGTGCCAGCCGCTATAGACAGGGGATAGCGTACGAGCAGTACTTC | CASRYRQGIAYEQYF
- | few | TRBJ2-1 | TRBV30 | TGTGCCTGGAGTCTGAATCAGGGAAGTGAGCAGTTCTTC | CAWSLNQGSEQFF
- | - | TRBJ2-5 | TRBV3-1 | TGTGCCAGCAGCCCACCGGGACTTCAAGAGACCCAGTACTTC | CASSPPGLQETQYF
- | - | TRBJ1-2 | TRBV29-1 | TGCAGCGTTCCACAGGGATATGGCTACACCTTC | CSVPQGYGYTF
TRBD2 | few | TRBJ2-1 | TRBV4-1 | TGCGCCAGCAGCCCCCTCGGGAAAGCTAGCGGGCCGAGCTCCTACAATGAGCAGTTCTTC | CASSPLGKASGPSSYNEQFF
- | - | TRBJ2-3 | TRBV7-2 | TGTGCCAGCAGCCTCTACGGGGATACGCAGTATTTT | CASSLYGDTQYF
- | few | TRBJ2-1 | TRBV7-2 | TGTGCCAGCAGCTTAGCTCCCGTAGGGGATGAGCAGTTCTTC | CASSLAPVGDEQFF
TRBD1 | - | TRBJ1-2 | TRBV7-3 | TGTGCCAGCAGTTTGACAGGGGGCGGTGCTGGCTACACCTTC | CASSLTGGGAGYTF
TRBD2 | once | TRBJ2-3 | TRBV7-2 | TGTGCCAGCAGCTCTGAGCGGGGGGTCCGTACGCAGTATTTT | CASSSERGVRTQYF
- | few | TRBJ2-1 | TRBV10-3 | TGTGCCATCAGTGAGGTCGTCGGATCCTACAATGAGCAGTTCTTC | CAISEVVGSYNEQFF
- | few | TRBJ1-1 | TRBV4-1 | TGCGCCAGCAGACCGCCTCAGGGCATGAACACTGAAGCTTTCTTT | CASRPPQGMNTEAFF
TRBD1 | - | TRBJ1-1 | TRBV4-2 | TGTGCCAGCAGCTCCAATACAGGGGGTACTGAAGCTTTCTTT | CASSSNTGGTEAFF
- | - | TRBJ1-2 | TRBV20-1 | TGCAGTGCTAGAGAGGAGATTGCAGGGAACTATGGCTACACCTTC | CSAREEIAGNYGYTF
TRBD2 | - | TRBJ2-1 | TRBV3-1 | TGTGCCAGCAGCCGGGGACTAGCGGGAGGCCGCAATGAGCAGTTCTTC | CASSRGLAGGRNEQFF
TRBD1 | - | TRBJ1-3 | TRBV5-1 | TGCGCCAGCAGCTTGCGGCCCCGAGGACAGGGCGACACCATATATTTT | CASSLRPRGQGDTIYF
- | - | TRBJ1-3 | TRBV5-1 | TGCGCCAGCAGCCGGGGGGGAGACTCTGGAAACACCATATATTTT | CASSRGGDSGNTIYF
TRBD1 | few | TRBJ2-7 | TRBV5-1 | TGCGCCAGCCGAAGGGACAGGGAATACGAGCAGTACTTC | CASRRDREYEQYF
- | few | TRBJ2-1 | TRBV4-1 | TGCGCCAGCAGCGATAGCGGTAATGAGCAGTTCTTC | CASSDSGNEQFF
TRBD2 | few | TRBJ2-1 | TRBV6-2/TRBV6-3 | TGTGCCAGCAGTTGGTCCCTCACTTTACTAGCGGGGAGTCGGTACAATGAGCAGTTCTTC | CASSWSLTLLAGSRYNEQFF
- | many | TRBJ2-7 | TRBV3-1 | TGTGCCAGCGGGAGAAGCTCCTACGAGCAGTACTTC | CASGRSSYEQYF
TRBD1 | few | TRBJ1-4 | TRBV29-1 | TGCAGCGCCCAGGGGGGTCTAGCTGAAGGAAAACTGTTTTTT | CSAQGGLAEGKLFF
TRBD2 | - | TRBJ2-2 | TRBV25-1 | TGTGCCAGCAGCGACCCGGGGCTAGCGGGAGACGGGGAGCTGTTTTTT | CASSDPGLAGDGELFF
- | many | TRBJ2-7 | TRBV7-3 | TGTGCCAGCAGCTTATTAGCGGAAAGCTCCTACGAGCAGTACTTC | CASSLLAESSYEQYF
TRBD2 | - | TRBJ2-1 | TRBV6-6 | TGTGCCAGCAGTTACGGGCTAGCGGGGAACAATGAGCAGTTCTTC | CASSYGLAGNNEQFF
- | - | TRBJ2-7 | TRBV7-2 | TGTGCCAGCAGCGCTACCTACGAGCAGTACTTC | CASSATYEQYF
TRBD2 | few | TRBJ2-1 | TRBV9 | TGTGCCAGCAGCATACTAGCGGGAGGGCCAAATGAGCAGTTCTTC | CASSILAGGPNEQFF
- | - | TRBJ2-3 | TRBV10-3 | TGTGCCATCAGTGAGATACCCAAATTT | CAISEIPKF
- | - | TRBJ2-7 | TRBV7-2 | TGTGCCAGCAGCCGATGGACATCCTACGAGCAGTACTTC | CASSRWTSYEQYF
- | - | TRBJ1-1 | TRBV21-1 | TGTGCCAGCAGCAAGGGTGCGGAGGGAGCCCTGTGTCGGAACACTGAAGCTTTCTTT | CASSKGAEGALCRNTEAFF
- | few | TRBJ2-1 | TRBV5-1 | TGCGCCAGCAGCTTGATAAGTTCCCATCGACATGAGCAGTTCTTC | CASSLISSHRHEQFF
TRBD1 | many | TRBJ1-2 | TRBV12-3/TRBV12-4 | TGTGCCAGCAGTGCCGGGACAGGGAATGGCTACACCTTC | CASSAGTGNGYTF
- | - | TRBJ1-1 | TRBV7-8 | TGTGCCAGCAGCTTAGCGAGGGCAGCAATGAACACTGAAGCTTTCTTT | CASSLARAAMNTEAFF
- | - | TRBJ2-3 | TRBV4-1 | TGCGCCAGCAGCCACCCTAGCAGAGATACGCAGTATTTT | CASSHPSRDTQYF
TRBD1 | - | TRBJ2-1 | TRBV12-3/TRBV12-4 | TGTGCCAGCAGTCCAAGGGGGCGCTCCAATGAGCAGTTCTTC | CASSPRGRSNEQFF
- | few | TRBJ2-1 | TRBV10-3 | TGTGCCATCAGTGATGGCGGGGAGGTCGTCAATGAGCAGTTCTTC | CAISDGGEVVNEQFF
- | few | TRBJ1-3 | TRBV4-3 | TGCGCCAGCAGCCACGGGGCAACCGGAAACACCATATATTTT | CASSHGATGNTIYF
- | - | TRBJ2-4 | TRBV18 | TGTGCCAGCTCACCAAGCCGGGGGAGCGGTAGCATTCAGTACTTC | CASSPSRGSGSIQYF
- | - | TRBJ2-3 | TRBV4-1 | TGCGCCAGCAGCCAAGATATGACAGCGACAGACACAGATACGCAGTATTTT | CASSQDMTATDTDTQYF